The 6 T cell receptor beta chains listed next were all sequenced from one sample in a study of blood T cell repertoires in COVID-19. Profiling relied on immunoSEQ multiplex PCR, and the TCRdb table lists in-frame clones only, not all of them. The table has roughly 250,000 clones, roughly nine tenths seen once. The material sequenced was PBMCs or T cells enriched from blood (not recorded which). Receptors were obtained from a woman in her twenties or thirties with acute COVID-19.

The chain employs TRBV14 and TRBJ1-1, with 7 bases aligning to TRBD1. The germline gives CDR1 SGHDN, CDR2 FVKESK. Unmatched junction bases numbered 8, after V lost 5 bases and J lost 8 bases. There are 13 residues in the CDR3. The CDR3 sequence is CASSVAGGSEAFF. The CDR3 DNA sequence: TGTGCCAGCAGCGTGGCAGGGGGGAGCGAAGCTTTCTTT.

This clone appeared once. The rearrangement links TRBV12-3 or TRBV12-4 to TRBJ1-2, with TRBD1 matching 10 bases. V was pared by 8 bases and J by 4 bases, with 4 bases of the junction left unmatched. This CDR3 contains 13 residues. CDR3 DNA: TGTGCCAGCCGACAGGGGGCTGTCTATGGCTACACCTTC. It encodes CASRQGAVYGYTF.

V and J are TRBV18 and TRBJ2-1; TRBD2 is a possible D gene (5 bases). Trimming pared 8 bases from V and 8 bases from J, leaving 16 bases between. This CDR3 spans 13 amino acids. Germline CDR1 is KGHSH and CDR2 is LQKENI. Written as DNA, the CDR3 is TGTGCCAGCGTGCCGGGAACAAGCGATGAGCAGTTCTTC. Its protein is CASVPGTSDEQFF. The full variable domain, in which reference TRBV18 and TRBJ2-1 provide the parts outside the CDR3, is NAGVMQNPRHLVRRRGQEARLRCSPMKGHSHVYWYRQLPEEGLKFMVYLQKENIIDESGMPKERFSAEFPKEGPSILRIQQVVRGDSAAYFCASVPGTSDEQFFGPGTRLTVL.

DNA of the CDR3: TGTGCCAGCAGTTTAATACAGGGCCCGTTTACTCACGATGAGCAGTTCTTC. Protein sequence: CASSLIQGPFTHDEQFF. V gene TRBV28 combines with J gene TRBJ2-1, with D tentatively TRBD1 (6 bases). V shed 2 bases and J shed 8 bases, with 22 bases lying between them. Germline V lookup: CDR1 MDHEN, CDR2 SYDVKM. The CDR3 consists of 17 residues.

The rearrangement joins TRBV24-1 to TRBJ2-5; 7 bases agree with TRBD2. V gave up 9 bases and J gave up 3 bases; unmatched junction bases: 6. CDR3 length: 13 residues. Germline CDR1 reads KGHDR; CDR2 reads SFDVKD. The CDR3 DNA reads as TGTGCCACCGGGGGGGTTGGGGAAGAGACCCAGTACTTC. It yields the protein CATGGVGEETQYF.

Here the CDR3 reads CASSRDSYNEQFF. As DNA, the CDR3 is TGTGCCAGCAGCCGGGACTCCTACAATGAGCAGTTCTTC. The V and J genes are TRBV5-4 and TRBJ2-1, with D maybe TRBD2 (5 bases). The CDR3 has 13 residues. V was shortened by 4 bases and J by 0 bases, with 5 bases between the two germline ends. Germline V gene lookup returns CDR1 SGHNT and CDR2 YYREEE (reference sequence).